The present T cell receptor (beta chain) was sequenced within a study of blood T cell repertoires in COVID-19. The wider study: Sources were T cells, B-cell-depleted T cells, or PBMCs; the material itself was cDNA or gDNA.

In the authors' methods: The assay estimated nucleated cells by amplifying reference gene primers. Profiling relied on immunoSEQ multiplex PCR, and the TCRdb table lists in-frame clones only, not all of them. V and J calls and clone size are copied from that table; D and trimming were computed from the DNA. This sample has some 270,000 clones, with under 90% found just once. The V gene lost 8 bases and the J gene lost 5 bases, with 16 bases spanning the gap. Germline V CDR1 and CDR2: MNHNY, SVGAGI (reference sequence). This CDR3 region has 15 residues. This rearrangement joins TRBV6-6 to TRBJ1-6; perhaps TRBD1 as D (5 bases). This TCR was recovered from a man aged 45-60 years with acute or convalescent COVID-19. The specimen sequenced was peripheral blood. Written as DNA, the CDR3 is TGTGCCAGCGTCAGGGAAGGGGTCAATAATTCACCCCTCCACTTT. It is translated as CASVREGVNNSPLHF.